This T cell receptor (beta chain) was recorded in a study of cytomegalovirus exposure and HLA in healthy donors. At the level of the study: In a later analysis, it was reported that the 120 or so validation repertoires had been produced on the same platform as the 550 to 850 repertoires belonging to the first cohort.

As for this clone: The antigen remains undetermined.

The germline V gene has CDR1 MNHNS and CDR2 SASEGT. V gave up 2 bases and J gave up 5 bases, with 12 bases separating them. CDR3 size: 15 residues. Only in-frame clones appear in the TCRdb table, and some are missing; sequencing was by immunoSEQ multiplex PCR. This repertoire shows approximately 160,000 clones, approximately 86% found once; its top ten account for 2% to 2.5%. Study-level findings and limits: The authors confirmed in vitro that three CMV-associated chains were specific for CMV antigens.

The specimen was PBMCs. This chain uses TRBV6-1 with TRBJ1-4; tentatively, D is TRBD1 (6 bases). The source is a young man in good health and CMV-seropositive. The CDR3 nucleotides read TGTGCCAGCAGTGAAACCAGGGGACGGAATGAAAAACTGTTTTTT. It codes for CASSETRGRNEKLFF.